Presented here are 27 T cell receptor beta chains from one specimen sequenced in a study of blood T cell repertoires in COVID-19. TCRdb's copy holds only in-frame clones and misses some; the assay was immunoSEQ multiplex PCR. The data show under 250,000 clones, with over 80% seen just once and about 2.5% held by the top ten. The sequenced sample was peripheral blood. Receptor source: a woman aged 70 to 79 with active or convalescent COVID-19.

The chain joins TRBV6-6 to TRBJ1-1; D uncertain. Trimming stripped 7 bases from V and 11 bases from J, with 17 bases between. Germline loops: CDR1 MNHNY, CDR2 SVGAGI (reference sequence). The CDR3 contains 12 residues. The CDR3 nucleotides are TGTGCCAGCACTGGGCAGTTGGGTGGGGCTTTCTTT. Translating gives CASTGQLGGAFF.

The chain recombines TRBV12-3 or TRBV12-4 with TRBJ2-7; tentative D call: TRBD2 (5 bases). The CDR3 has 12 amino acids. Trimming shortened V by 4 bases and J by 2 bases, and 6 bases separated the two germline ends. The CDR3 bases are TGTGCCAGCAGTTCGGGAACCTACGAGCAGTACTTC. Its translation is CASSSGTYEQYF.

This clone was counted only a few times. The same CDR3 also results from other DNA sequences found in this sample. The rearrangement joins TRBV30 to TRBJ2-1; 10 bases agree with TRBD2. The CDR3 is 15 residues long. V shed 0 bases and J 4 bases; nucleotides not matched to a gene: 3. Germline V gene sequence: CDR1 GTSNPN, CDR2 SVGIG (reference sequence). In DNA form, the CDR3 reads TGTGCCTGGAGTGTAGGTAGCGGGGGGTACAATGAGCAGTTCTTC. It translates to CAWSVGSGGYNEQFF.

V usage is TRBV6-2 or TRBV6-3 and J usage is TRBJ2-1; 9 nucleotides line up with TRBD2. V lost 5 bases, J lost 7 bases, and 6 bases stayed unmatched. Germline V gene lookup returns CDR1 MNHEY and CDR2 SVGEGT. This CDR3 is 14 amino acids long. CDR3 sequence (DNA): TGTGCCAGCAGTCGAGGACTAGCGCCGAATGAGCAGTTCTTC. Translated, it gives CASSRGLAPNEQFF.

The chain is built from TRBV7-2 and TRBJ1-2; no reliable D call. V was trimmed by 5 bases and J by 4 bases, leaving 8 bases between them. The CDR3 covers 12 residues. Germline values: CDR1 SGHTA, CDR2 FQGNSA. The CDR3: CASSNNGYGYTF. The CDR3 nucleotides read TGTGCCAGCAGCAATAACGGCTATGGCTACACCTTC.

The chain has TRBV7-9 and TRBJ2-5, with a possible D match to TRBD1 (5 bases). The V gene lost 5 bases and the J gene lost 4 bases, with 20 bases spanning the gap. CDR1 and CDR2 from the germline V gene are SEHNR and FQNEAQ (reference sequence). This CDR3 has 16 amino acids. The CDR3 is CASSILKGRARETQYF. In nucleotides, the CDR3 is TGTGCCAGCAGCATACTCAAGGGCAGGGCCCGAGAGACCCAGTACTTC.

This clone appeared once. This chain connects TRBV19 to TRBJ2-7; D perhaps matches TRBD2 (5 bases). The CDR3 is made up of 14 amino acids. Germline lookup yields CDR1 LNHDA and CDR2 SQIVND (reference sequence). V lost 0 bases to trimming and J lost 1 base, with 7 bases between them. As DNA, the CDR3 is TGTGCCAGTAGTATAGACCGGACTTCCTACGAGCAGTACTTC. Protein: CASSIDRTSYEQYF.

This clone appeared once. Here the CDR3 reads CASITLGTGSVEAFF. DNA for the CDR3: TGTGCCAGCATCACTCTTGGGACAGGTAGTGTTGAAGCTTTCTTT. This sequence joins TRBV21-1 and TRBJ1-1; the table calls TRBD1, which could not be checked here. TRBV21-1 is a pseudogene locus. The CDR3 has 15 amino acids.

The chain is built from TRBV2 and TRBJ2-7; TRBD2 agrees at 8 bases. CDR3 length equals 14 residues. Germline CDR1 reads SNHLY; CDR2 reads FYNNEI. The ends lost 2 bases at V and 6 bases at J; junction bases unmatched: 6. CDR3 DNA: TGTGCCAGCAGTGAAATGCGGGAGGTTGGCGAGCAGTACTTC. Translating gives CASSEMREVGEQYF.

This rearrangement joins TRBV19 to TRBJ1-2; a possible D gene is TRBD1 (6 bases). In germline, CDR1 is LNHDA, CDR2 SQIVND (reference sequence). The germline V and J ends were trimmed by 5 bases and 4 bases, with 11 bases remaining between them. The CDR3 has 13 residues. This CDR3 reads CASSSTGLYGYTF. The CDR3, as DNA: TGTGCCAGTAGTTCAACAGGGCTCTATGGCTACACCTTC.

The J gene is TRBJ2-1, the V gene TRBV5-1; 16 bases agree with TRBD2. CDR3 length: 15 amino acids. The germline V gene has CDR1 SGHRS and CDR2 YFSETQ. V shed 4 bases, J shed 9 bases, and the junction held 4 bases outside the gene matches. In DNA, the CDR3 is TGCGCCAGCAGCCTTGGGACTAGCGGGGGGGCTGAGCAGTTCTTC. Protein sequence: CASSLGTSGGAEQFF.

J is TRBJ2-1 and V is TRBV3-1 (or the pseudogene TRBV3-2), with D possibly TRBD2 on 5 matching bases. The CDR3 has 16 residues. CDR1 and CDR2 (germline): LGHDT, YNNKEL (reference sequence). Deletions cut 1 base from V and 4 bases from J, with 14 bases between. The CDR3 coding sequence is TGTGCCAGCAGCCAAGGCCATGCGGGTCCTTACAATGAGCAGTTCTTC. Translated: CASSQGHAGPYNEQFF.

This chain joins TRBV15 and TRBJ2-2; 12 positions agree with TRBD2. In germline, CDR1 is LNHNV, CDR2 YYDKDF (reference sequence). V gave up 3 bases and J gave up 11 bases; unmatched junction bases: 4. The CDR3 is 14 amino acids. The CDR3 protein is CATSSASGRAELFF. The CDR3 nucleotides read TGTGCCACCAGCAGCGCTAGCGGGAGGGCAGAGCTGTTTTTT.

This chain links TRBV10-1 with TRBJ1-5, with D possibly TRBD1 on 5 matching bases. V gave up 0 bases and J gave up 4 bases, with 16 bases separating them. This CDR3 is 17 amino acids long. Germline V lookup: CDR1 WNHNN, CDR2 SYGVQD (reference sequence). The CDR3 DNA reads TGCGCCAGCAGTGAGTCGTCAGGGCCAGGGAATAATCAGCCCCAGCATTTT. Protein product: CASSESSGPGNNQPQHF.

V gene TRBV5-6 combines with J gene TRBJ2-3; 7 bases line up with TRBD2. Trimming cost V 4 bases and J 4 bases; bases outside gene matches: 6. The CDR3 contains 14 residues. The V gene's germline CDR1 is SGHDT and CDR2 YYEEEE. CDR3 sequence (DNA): TGTGCCAGCAGCACCGCTAGCGGTCCAGATACGCAGTATTTT. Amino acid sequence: CASSTASGPDTQYF.

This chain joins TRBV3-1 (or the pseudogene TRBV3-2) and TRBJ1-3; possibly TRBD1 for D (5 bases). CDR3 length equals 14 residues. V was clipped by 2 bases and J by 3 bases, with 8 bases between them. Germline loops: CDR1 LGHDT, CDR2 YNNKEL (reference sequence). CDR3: CASSQLQVGNTIYF. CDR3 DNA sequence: TGTGCCAGCAGCCAATTACAGGTTGGAAACACCATATATTTT.

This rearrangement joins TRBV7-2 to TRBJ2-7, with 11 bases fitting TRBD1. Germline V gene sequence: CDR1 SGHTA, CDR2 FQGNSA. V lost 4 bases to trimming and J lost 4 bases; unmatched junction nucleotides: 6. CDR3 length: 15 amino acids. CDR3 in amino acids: CASSSRTGGPYEQYF. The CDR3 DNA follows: TGTGCCAGCAGCTCAAGGACAGGGGGCCCTTACGAGCAGTACTTC.

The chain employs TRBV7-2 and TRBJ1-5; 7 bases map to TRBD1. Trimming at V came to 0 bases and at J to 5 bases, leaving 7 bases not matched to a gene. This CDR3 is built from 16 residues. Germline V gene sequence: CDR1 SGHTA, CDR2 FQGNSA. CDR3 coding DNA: TGTGCCAGCAGCTTAGCAGCCAGGGGGGCCCATCAGCCCCAGCATTTT. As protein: CASSLAARGAHQPQHF.

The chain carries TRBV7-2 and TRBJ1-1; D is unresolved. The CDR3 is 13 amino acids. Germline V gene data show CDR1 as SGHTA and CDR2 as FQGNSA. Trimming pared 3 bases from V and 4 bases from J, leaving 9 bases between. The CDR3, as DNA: TGTGCCAGCAGCTTCACCTCAGTCACTGAAGCTTTCTTT. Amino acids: CASSFTSVTEAFF.

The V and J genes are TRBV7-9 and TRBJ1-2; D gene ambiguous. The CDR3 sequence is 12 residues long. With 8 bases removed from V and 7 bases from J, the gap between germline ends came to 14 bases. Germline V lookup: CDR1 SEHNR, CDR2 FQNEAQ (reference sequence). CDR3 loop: CASSTEPIGYTF. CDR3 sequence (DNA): TGTGCCAGCTCGACTGAACCTATTGGCTACACCTTC.

The CDR3 is CASINRGLYEQYF. As DNA, the CDR3 is TGTGCCAGCATCAACAGGGGGCTCTACGAGCAGTACTTC. The chain employs TRBV28 and TRBJ2-7; 9 bases are shared with TRBD1. Germline V lookup: CDR1 MDHEN, CDR2 SYDVKM. The CDR3 length is 13 residues. Trimming removed 7 bases from V and 3 bases from J; junction bases left unmatched: 4.

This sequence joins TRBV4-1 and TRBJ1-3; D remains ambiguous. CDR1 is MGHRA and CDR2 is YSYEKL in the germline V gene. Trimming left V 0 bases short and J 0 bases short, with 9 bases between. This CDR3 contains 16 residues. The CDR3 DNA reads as TGCGCCAGCAGCCAAGAGAGGGCAGCCTCTGGAAACACCATATATTTT. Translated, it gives CASSQERAASGNTIYF.

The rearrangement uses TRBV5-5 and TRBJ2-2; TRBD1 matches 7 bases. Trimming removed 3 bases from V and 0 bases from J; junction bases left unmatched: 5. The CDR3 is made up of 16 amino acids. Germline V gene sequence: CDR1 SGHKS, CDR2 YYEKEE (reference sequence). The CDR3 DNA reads TGTGCCAGCAGCTCCCCGACAGGGTCGAACACCGGGGAGCTGTTTTTT. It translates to CASSSPTGSNTGELFF.

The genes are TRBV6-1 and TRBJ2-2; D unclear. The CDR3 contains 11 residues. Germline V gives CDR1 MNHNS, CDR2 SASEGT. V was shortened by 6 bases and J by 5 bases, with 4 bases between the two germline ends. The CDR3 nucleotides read TGTGCCAGCAGCCGGACCGGGGAGCTGTTTTTT. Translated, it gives CASSRTGELFF.

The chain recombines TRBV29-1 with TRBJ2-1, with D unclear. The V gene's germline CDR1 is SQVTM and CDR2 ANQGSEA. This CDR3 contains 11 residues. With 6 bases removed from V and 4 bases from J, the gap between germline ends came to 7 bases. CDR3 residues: CSVALYNEQFF. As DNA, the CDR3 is TGCAGCGTCGCCCTATACAATGAGCAGTTCTTC.

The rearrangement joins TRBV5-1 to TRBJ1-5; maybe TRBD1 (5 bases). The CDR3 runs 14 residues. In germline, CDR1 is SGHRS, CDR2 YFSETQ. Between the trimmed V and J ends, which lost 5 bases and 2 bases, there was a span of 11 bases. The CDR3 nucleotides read TGCGCCAGCAGTTCAGGGTCAGGCAATCAGCCCCAGCATTTT. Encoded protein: CASSSGSGNQPQHF.

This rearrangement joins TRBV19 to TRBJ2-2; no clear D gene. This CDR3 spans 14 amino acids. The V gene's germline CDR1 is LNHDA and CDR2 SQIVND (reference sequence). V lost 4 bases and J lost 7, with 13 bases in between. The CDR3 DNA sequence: TGTGCCAGTAGTAATAGCCATATCGGCGGGGAGCTGTTTTTT. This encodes CASSNSHIGGELFF. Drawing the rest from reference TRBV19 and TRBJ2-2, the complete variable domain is DGGITQSPKYLFRKEGQNVTLSCEQNLNHDAMYWYRQDPGQGLRLIYYSQIVNDFQKGDIAEGYSVSREKKESFPLTVTSAQKNPTAFYLCASSNSHIGGELFFGEGSRLTVL.